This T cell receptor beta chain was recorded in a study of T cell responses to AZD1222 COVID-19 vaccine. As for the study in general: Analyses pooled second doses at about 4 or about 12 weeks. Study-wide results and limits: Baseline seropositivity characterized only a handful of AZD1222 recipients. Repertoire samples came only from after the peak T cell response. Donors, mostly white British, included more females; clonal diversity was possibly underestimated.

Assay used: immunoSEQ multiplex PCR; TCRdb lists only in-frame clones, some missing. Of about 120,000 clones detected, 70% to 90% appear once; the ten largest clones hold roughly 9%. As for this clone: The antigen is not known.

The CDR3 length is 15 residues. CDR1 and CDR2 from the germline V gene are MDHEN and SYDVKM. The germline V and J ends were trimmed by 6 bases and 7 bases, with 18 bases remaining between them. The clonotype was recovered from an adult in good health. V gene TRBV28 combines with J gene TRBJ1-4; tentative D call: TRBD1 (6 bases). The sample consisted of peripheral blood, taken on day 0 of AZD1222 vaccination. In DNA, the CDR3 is TGTGCCAGCAGCGTGGGGGGCCAAGGAGGTGAAAAACTGTTTTTT. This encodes CASSVGGQGGEKLFF.